A selection of T cell receptor beta chains follows, all from one sample in a study of cytomegalovirus exposure and HLA in healthy donors. Sequencing used immunoSEQ multiplex PCR; TCRdb keeps in-frame clones, though not all of them. The data contain over 100,000 clones, approximately 82% of them seen just once; the ten biggest clones take up approximately 1.5%. The sequenced sample was PBMCs. All receptors come from a female donor in good health and CMV-seronegative. CDR3s include the opening cysteine and the closing phenylalanine or tryptophan. D genes are given only for firm matches. For some rows the clone size is stated as once, few or many, or as a class when expanded; others skip it.

D gene	V gene	clone size	J gene	CDR3 DNA	CDR3 protein
TRBD1	TRBV5-6	.	TRBJ1-3	TGTGCCAGCAGCGGGTTAACAGGGGGGACTGCTGGAAACACCATATATTTT	CASSGLTGGTAGNTIYF
.	TRBV7-2	.	TRBJ2-7	TGTGCCAGCAGCTTAGCGGGAGGCGCCTACGAGCAGTACTTC	CASSLAGGAYEQYF
.	TRBV9	.	TRBJ2-2	TGTGCCAGCAGCGTAGGAGACACCGGGGAGCTGTTTTTT	CASSVGDTGELFF
.	TRBV29-1	.	TRBJ2-1	TGCAGCGTTGAACGGGGGACTGGGTACAATGAGCAGTTCTTC	CSVERGTGYNEQFF
.	TRBV10-2	.	TRBJ1-4	TGCGCCAGCACCGAGACGGGGGGAGGAGAAAAACTGTTTTTT	CASTETGGGEKLFF
.	TRBV11-2	.	TRBJ1-1	TGTGCCAGCAGCTTAGTACTAAACGAAGCTTTCTTT	CASSLVLNEAFF
.	TRBV28	.	TRBJ1-2	TGTGCCAGCAGTTTATCCGGGGGCGGGGGTTCGTCTTACTATGGCTACACCTTC	CASSLSGGGGSSYYGYTF
TRBD1	TRBV7-2	.	TRBJ1-1	TGTGCCAGCAGCATCTCGACAGGGGGCATCGCTGAAGCTTTCTTT	CASSISTGGIAEAFF
TRBD1	TRBV7-8	.	TRBJ1-4	TGTGCCAGCAGCCGATCCAACAGGGGAACTAATGAAAAACTGTTTTTT	CASSRSNRGTNEKLFF
.	TRBV27	.	TRBJ1-1	TGTGCCAGCAGCCCCTGGGTACAGGGACGGGAGAACACTGAAGCTTTCTTT	CASSPWVQGRENTEAFF
TRBD1	TRBV6-5	few	TRBJ2-1	TGTGCCAGCAGTCACGGACAGGGATACAATGAGCAGTTCTTC	CASSHGQGYNEQFF
TRBD1	TRBV28	.	TRBJ2-7	TGTGCCAGCAGTTATCAGGGGGCAATCTACGAGCAGTACTTC	CASSYQGAIYEQYF
.	TRBV28	.	TRBJ2-3	TGTGCCAGCAGTTTTGAGGGCCCTAGCACAGATACGCAGTATTTT	CASSFEGPSTDTQYF
.	TRBV5-6	.	TRBJ2-1	TGTGCCAGCAGCCCGGGAGTCTCCTACAATGAGCAGTTCTTC	CASSPGVSYNEQFF
.	TRBV4-2	few	TRBJ2-5	TGTGCCAGCAGCCAAGAAAATGCGGAGACCCAGTACTTC	CASSQENAETQYF
.	TRBV4-1	.	TRBJ1-3	TGCGCCAGCAGCCAAGAGACAGCCTCTGGAAACACCATATATTTT	CASSQETASGNTIYF
.	TRBV5-5	.	TRBJ2-2	TGTGCCAGCAGCTATGCAGCGAACACCGGGGAGCTGTTTTTT	CASSYAANTGELFF
TRBD2	TRBV9	.	TRBJ2-7	TGTGCCAGCAGCGTAGATGGGACTAGCTCCTACGAGCAGTACTTC	CASSVDGTSSYEQYF
.	TRBV27	.	TRBJ2-7	TGTGCCAGCAGAACGACCCGCCAGGGGACGAGGTCCTACGAGCAGTACTTC	CASRTTRQGTRSYEQYF
TRBD1	TRBV4-1	.	TRBJ1-1	TGCGCCAGCAGCCACGACCGACAGGGGAACACTGAAGCTTTCTTT	CASSHDRQGNTEAFF
.	TRBV14	.	TRBJ2-2	TGTGCCAGCAGCCAACAAGGGAGAGGTACCGGGGAGCTGTTTTTT	CASSQQGRGTGELFF
.	TRBV9	once	TRBJ2-3	TGTGCCAGCAGCACCCGACAAGGGGTCACAGATACGCAGTATTTT	CASSTRQGVTDTQYF
.	TRBV27	.	TRBJ2-3	TGTGCCAGCAGTTTATCGTCTTTTGCAGATACGCAGTATTTT	CASSLSSFADTQYF
TRBD2	TRBV6-5	once	TRBJ2-7	TGTGCCAGCAGTTACGTGGCTAGCGGGTCCTACGAGCAGTACTTC	CASSYVASGSYEQYF
TRBD1	TRBV28	.	TRBJ1-2	TGTGCCAGCAGTAACGTCCTCGGGACAGGGGCGCTAGGTGGCTACACCTTC	CASSNVLGTGALGGYTF
TRBD1	TRBV4-3	few	TRBJ1-2	TGCGCCAGCAGCCAAACCCACGGGACAGGGTTTAATGGCTACACCTTC	CASSQTHGTGFNGYTF
TRBD1	TRBV6-1	.	TRBJ2-2	TGTGCCAGCAGCCCACAGGGGGTCGCCGGGGAGCTGTTTTTT	CASSPQGVAGELFF